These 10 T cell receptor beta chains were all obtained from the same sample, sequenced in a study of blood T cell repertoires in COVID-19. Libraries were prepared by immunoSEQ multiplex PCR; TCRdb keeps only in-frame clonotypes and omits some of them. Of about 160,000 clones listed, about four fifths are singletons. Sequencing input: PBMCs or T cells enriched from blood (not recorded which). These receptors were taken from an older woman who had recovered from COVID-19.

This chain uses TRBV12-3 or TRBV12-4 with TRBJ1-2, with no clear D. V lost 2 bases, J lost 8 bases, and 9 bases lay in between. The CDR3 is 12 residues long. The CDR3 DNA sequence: TGTGCCAGCAGTTTAAGGCAGGTGGGCTACACCTTC. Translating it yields CASSLRQVGYTF.

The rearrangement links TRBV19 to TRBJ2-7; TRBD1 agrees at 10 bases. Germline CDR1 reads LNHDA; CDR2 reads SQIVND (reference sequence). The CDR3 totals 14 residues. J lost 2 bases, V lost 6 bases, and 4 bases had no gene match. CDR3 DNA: TGTGCCAGTAGCACCGGGACAGGGGCCTACGAGCAGTACTTC. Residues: CASSTGTGAYEQYF.

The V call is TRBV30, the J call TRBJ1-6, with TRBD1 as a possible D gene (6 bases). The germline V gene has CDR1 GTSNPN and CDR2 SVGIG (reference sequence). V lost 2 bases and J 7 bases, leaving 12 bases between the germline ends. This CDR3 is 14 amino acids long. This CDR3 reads CAWSSRGGNSPLHF. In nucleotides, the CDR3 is TGTGCCTGGAGTAGCAGGGGTGGCAATTCACCCCTCCACTTT.

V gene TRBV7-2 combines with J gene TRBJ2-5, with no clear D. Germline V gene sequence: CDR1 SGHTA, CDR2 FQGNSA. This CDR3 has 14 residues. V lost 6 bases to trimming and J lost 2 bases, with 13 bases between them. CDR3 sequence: CASRQHTGQETQYF. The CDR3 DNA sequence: TGTGCCAGCAGACAGCACACTGGTCAAGAGACCCAGTACTTC.

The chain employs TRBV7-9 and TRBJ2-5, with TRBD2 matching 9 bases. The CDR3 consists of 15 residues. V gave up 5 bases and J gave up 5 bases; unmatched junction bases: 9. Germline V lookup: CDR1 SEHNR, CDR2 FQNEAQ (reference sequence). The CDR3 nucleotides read TGTGCCAGCAGCCGATGGAGCGGGGGGAGGGAGACCCAGTACTTC. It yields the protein CASSRWSGGRETQYF. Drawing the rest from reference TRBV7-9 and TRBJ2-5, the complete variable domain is DTGVSQNPRHKITKRGQNVTFRCDPISEHNRLYWYRQTLGQGPEFLTYFQNEAQLEKSRLLSDRFSAERPKGSFSTLEIQRTEQGDSAMYLCASSRWSGGRETQYFGPGTRLLVL.

The CDR3 DNA sequence: TGTGCCAGCAGCTCCTGGACTAGCGGGGGGGCTTTCAATGAGCAGTTCTTC. It specifies CASSSWTSGGAFNEQFF. The J gene is TRBJ2-1, the V gene TRBV7-8, with 15 bases aligning to TRBD2. CDR3 size: 17 residues. V shed 4 bases and J 6 bases; nucleotides not matched to a gene: 7. The germline V gene encodes CDR1 SGHVS and CDR2 FQNEAQ.

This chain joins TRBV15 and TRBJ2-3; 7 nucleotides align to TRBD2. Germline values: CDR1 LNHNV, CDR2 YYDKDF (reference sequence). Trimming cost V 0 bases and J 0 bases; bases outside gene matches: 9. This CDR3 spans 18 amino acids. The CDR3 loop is CATSRDLLPSGSTDTQYF. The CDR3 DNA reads TGTGCCACCAGCAGAGATCTCCTTCCTAGCGGTAGCACAGATACGCAGTATTTT.

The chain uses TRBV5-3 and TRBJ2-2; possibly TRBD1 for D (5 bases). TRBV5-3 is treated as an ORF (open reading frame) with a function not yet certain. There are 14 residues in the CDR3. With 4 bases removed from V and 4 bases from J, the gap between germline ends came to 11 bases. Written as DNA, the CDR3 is TGTGCCAGAAGCCCAAGACAGCCCACCGGGGAGCTGTTTTTT. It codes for CARSPRQPTGELFF.

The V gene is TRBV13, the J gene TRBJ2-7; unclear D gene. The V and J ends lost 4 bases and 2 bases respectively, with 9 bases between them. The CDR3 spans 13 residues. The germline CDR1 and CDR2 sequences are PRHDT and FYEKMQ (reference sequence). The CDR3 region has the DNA TGTGCCAGCAGCTACCCGGCGGCCTACGAGCAGTACTTC. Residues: CASSYPAAYEQYF. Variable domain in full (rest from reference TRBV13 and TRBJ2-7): AAGVIQSPRHLIKEKRETATLKCYPIPRHDTVYWYQQGPGQDPQFLISFYEKMQSDKGSIPDRFSAQQFSDYHSELNMSSLELGDSALYFCASSYPAAYEQYFGPGTRLTVT.

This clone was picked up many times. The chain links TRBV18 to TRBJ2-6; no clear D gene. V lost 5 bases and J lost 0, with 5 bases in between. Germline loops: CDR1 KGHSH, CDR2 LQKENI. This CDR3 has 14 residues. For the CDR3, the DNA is TGTGCCAGCTCAGAGAGCTCTGGGGCCAACGTCCTGACTTTC. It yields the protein CASSESSGANVLTF.